This T cell receptor beta chain was identified in a study of PD-1 blockade in mismatch repair-deficient tumors. Three pembrolizumab responders had their TCRs sequenced. Here immunoSEQ multiplex PCR was the method, and the copy in TCRdb shows in-frame clones only, minus some. The sample comprises some 16,000 clones, about 80% of which are singletons, and around 3% rests with the top ten. Germline V gene data show CDR1 as SGHVS and CDR2 as FQNEAQ. V lost 5 bases, J lost 3 bases, and 20 bases lay in between. This CDR3 region has 16 residues. The chain couples TRBV7-8 to TRBJ2-7, with D possibly being TRBD2 (5 bases). Material: PBMCs, obtained 4 weeks after starting pembrolizumab. This receptor was taken from an adult with mismatch repair-deficient cancer. The CDR3 loop is CASSASPNQAGYEQYF. CDR3 DNA sequence: TGTGCCAGCAGCGCTTCCCCAAACCAGGCGGGCTACGAGCAGTACTTC.